Listed below are T cell receptor beta chains from one sample, sequenced in a study of T cells after yellow fever vaccination. One entry per CDR3 protein, called by TCRdb with MiXCR from the 5' RACE reads. This table has roughly 330,000 distinct CDR3 sequences, 6.8% appearing once. This specimen consisted of PBMCs, obtained 35 to 50 days after the first yellow fever vaccination. The receptors stem from a man younger than 35 who received the YFV17D yellow fever vaccine. CDR3s include the opening cysteine and the closing phenylalanine or tryptophan. The D gene is left open where the match is weak. Rows may omit the clone size; those that give it use once, few, many or a size class.

j_call v_call d_call clone_size cdr3_aa cdr3_nt
TRBJ1-2 TRBV6-5 - - CASSYSAEGYTF TGTGCCAGCAGTTACTCGGCGGAAGGCTACACCTTC
TRBJ2-4 TRBV2 - - CASSDQVPYF TGTGCCAGCAGTGACCAGGTCCCGTACTTC
TRBJ2-1 TRBV4-1 TRBD2 - CASSQEAGGLHEQFF TGCGCCAGCAGCCAAGAAGCGGGGGGTCTCCATGAGCAGTTCTTC
TRBJ2-5 TRBV6-2/TRBV6-3 - - CASTTGDGQETQYF TGTGCCAGCACCACGGGGGACGGCCAAGAGACCCAGTACTTC
TRBJ1-6 TRBV19 - few CASSISHDNSPLHF TGTGCCAGTAGTATATCACATGATAATTCACCCCTCCACTTT
TRBJ1-1 TRBV7-2 - - CASSLSQGWSTEAFF TGTGCCAGCAGCTTATCTCAGGGGTGGAGCACTGAAGCTTTCTTT
TRBJ2-2 TRBV5-6 TRBD1 few CASSFRRGLGGELFF TGTGCCAGCAGCTTTCGCAGGGGGCTGGGCGGGGAGCTGTTTTTT
TRBJ1-2 TRBV10-3 - few CAISESKGYAYGYTF TGTGCCATCAGTGAGTCTAAGGGGTACGCCTATGGCTACACCTTC
TRBJ2-5 TRBV5-1 TRBD1 many CASSRDRAQETQYF TGCGCCAGCAGCCGAGACAGGGCGCAAGAGACCCAGTACTTC
TRBJ2-7 TRBV25-1 - few CASSRTGGREQYF TGTGCCAGCAGCCGGACGGGGGGCCGCGAGCAGTACTTC
TRBJ2-1 TRBV7-2 - many CASTFAYNEQFF TGTGCCAGCACCTTCGCCTACAATGAGCAGTTCTTC
TRBJ1-1 TRBV2 - - CASSDFRLTNTEAFF TGTGCCAGCAGTGACTTCAGGTTGACGAACACTGAAGCTTTCTTT
TRBJ2-5 TRBV28 TRBD2 few CASSFTAGSGVGTEETQYF TGTGCCAGCAGTTTTACGGCGGGTAGCGGGGTAGGAACCGAAGAGACCCAGTACTTC
TRBJ2-1 TRBV20-1 TRBD2 many CSARSSGEPNNEQFF TGCAGTGCTAGGAGTAGCGGGGAGCCTAACAATGAGCAGTTCTTC
TRBJ2-3 TRBV5-1 TRBD2 few CASSSRTSGLPDTQYF TGCGCCAGCAGCTCAAGGACTAGTGGGCTGCCAGATACGCAGTATTTT
TRBJ1-1 TRBV5-4 - - CATGGQGSVTEAFF TGTGCCACCGGCGGGCAGGGGTCGGTCACTGAAGCTTTCTTT
TRBJ1-5 TRBV28 - few CASRLGDQPQHF TGTGCCAGCAGGCTGGGAGACCAGCCCCAGCATTTT
TRBJ2-5 TRBV12-3/TRBV12-4 TRBD2 - CARSPGTSGGPGWETQYF TGTGCCCGCAGTCCCGGGACTAGCGGGGGGCCGGGGTGGGAGACCCAGTACTTC
TRBJ1-2 TRBV6-2/TRBV6-3 - few CASSYSSIKNYGYTF TGTGCCAGCAGTTACTCGAGTATCAAGAACTATGGCTACACCTTC
TRBJ1-3 TRBV28 - - CASTRPHSGNTIYF TGTGCCAGCACCAGACCTCACTCTGGAAACACCATATATTTT
TRBJ2-4 TRBV6-2/TRBV6-3 - few CASTQAGSIQYF TGTGCCAGCACCCAGGCGGGTAGCATTCAGTACTTC
TRBJ2-5 TRBV5-1 TRBD1 many CASSQEDRVVETQYF TGCGCCAGCAGCCAGGAGGACAGGGTGGTCGAGACCCAGTACTTC
TRBJ1-6 TRBV5-1 - - CASSFEYKRGSPLHF TGCGCCAGCAGCTTCGAGTACAAACGAGGATCACCCCTCCACTTT
TRBJ2-1 TRBV7-9 - few CASSLAVNNEQFF TGTGCCAGCAGCTTAGCGGTAAACAATGAGCAGTTCTTC
TRBJ2-1 TRBV5-4 TRBD2 few CASSLGNSGGPSSYNEQFF TGTGCCAGCAGCTTGGGGAATAGCGGGGGGCCGAGCTCCTACAATGAGCAGTTCTTC
TRBJ1-5 TRBV19 - - CASSINSDQPQHF TGTGCCAGTAGTATAAACAGTGATCAGCCCCAGCATTTT
TRBJ2-5 TRBV5-1 - few CASSRTRVEVETQYF TGCGCCAGCAGCCGAACCAGGGTAGAGGTAGAGACCCAGTACTTC
TRBJ2-1 TRBV20-1 TRBD1 - CSARRSRGLYNEQFF TGCAGTGCTAGGAGGTCCAGGGGGCTTTACAATGAGCAGTTCTTC
TRBJ1-2 TRBV7-9 - - CASSLSTGWGGYTF TGTGCCAGCAGCCTGAGTACAGGCTGGGGCGGCTACACCTTC
TRBJ2-1 TRBV6-2/TRBV6-3 TRBD2 - CASIQAGGRHNEQFF TGTGCCAGCATCCAAGCGGGGGGGCGCCACAATGAGCAGTTCTTC
TRBJ1-6 TRBV11-2 TRBD1 - CASSLYRDSNSPLHF TGTGCCAGCAGCTTATACCGGGACAGTAATTCACCCCTCCACTTT